Presented here are 26 T cell receptor beta chains from one specimen sequenced in a study of OX40 agonist ivuxolimab in advanced cancers. Produced via immunoSEQ multiplex PCR; TCRdb's table is partial and in-frame only. The sample lists roughly 35,000 clones; 92% were seen once. Material: CD4+ or CD8+ T cells sorted from blood, obtained in a trial of the OX40 agonist ivuxolimab. These receptors were obtained from an adult with an advanced solid tumor such as melanoma, head and neck, liver or kidney cancer.

The genes are TRBV7-6 and TRBJ2-7; D may correspond to TRBD1 or TRBD2 (5 bases each). This CDR3 comprises 16 residues. The germline CDR1 and CDR2 sequences are SGHVS and FNYEAQ. Deletions cut 8 bases from V and 0 bases from J, with 20 bases between. The CDR3 bases are TGTGCCAGCGGCCGCTGGGGCAGGGACCTCTCCTACGAGCAGTACTTC. Protein product: CASGRWGRDLSYEQYF.

The V gene is TRBV9, the J gene TRBJ1-5, with unresolved D. The germline V gene encodes CDR1 SGDLS and CDR2 YYNGEE. The CDR3 has 13 amino acids. Trimming pared 0 bases from V and 5 bases from J, leaving 6 bases between. CDR3 amino acids: CASSVAGDQPQHF. CDR3 nucleotide sequence: TGTGCCAGCAGCGTAGCCGGTGATCAGCCCCAGCATTTT. Combining the CDR3 with reference TRBV9 and TRBJ1-5 gives the whole variable domain DSGVTQTPKHLITATGQRVTLRCSPRSGDLSVYWYQQSLDQGLQFLIQYYNGEERAKGNILERFSAQQFPDLHSELNLSSLELGDSALYFCASSVAGDQPQHFGDGTRLSIL.

V gene TRBV28 combines with J gene TRBJ2-1, with D possibly matching TRBD2 (5 bases). Trimming cost V 4 bases and J 9 bases, with 13 bases left between them. The V gene's germline CDR1 is MDHEN and CDR2 SYDVKM. The CDR3 totals 13 residues. The CDR3 DNA is TGTGCCAGCAGTTCATCATCAGGACTTGAGCAGTTCTTC. Amino acid sequence: CASSSSSGLEQFF.

The J gene is TRBJ1-3, the V gene TRBV4-1, with TRBD1 matching 7 bases. Germline V gives CDR1 MGHRA, CDR2 YSYEKL. Losses at the gene ends were 1 base for V and 6 bases for J; bases not matched to a gene: 6. There are 15 residues in the CDR3. CDR3 residues: CASSQGGGLLNTIYF. For the CDR3, the DNA is TGCGCCAGCAGCCAAGGAGGGGGCTTACTAAACACCATATATTTT.

This chain links TRBV6-6 with TRBJ2-7; 10 bases agree with TRBD2. Germline V CDR1 and CDR2: MNHNY, SVGAGI (reference sequence). J lost 2 bases, V lost 7 bases, and 5 bases had no gene match. CDR3 length: 14 amino acids. The CDR3 nucleotides are TGTGCCAGCACCCCAGCGGGAGGGACCTACGAGCAGTACTTC. Translating it yields CASTPAGGTYEQYF.

V gene TRBV5-1 combines with J gene TRBJ2-7, with 14 bases fitting TRBD2. Germline V gene sequence: CDR1 SGHRS, CDR2 YFSETQ. Trimming at V came to 6 bases and at J to 6 bases, leaving 11 bases not matched to a gene. The CDR3 covers 16 residues. The CDR3 spells CASTLNPGLAGVEQYF. CDR3 nucleotides: TGCGCCAGCACCTTAAATCCGGGACTAGCGGGAGTCGAGCAGTACTTC.

Notes on this clone: One end of the junction fails to match germline, which may point to a read error. The V call is TRBV4-3, the J call TRBJ2-7; a weak D match, TRBD1 (5 bases). This CDR3 has 15 amino acids. The germline V gene has CDR1 LGHNA and CDR2 YSLEER. The CDR3 loop is CAGSQAQGSFYEQYF. The DNA of the CDR3 is TGCGCCGGCAGCCAAGCCCAGGGTTCTTTCTACGAGCAGTACTTC.

The J gene is TRBJ2-7, the V gene TRBV19; 7 bases are a match to TRBD2. The CDR3 runs 15 residues. In germline, CDR1 is LNHDA, CDR2 SQIVND (reference sequence). The V gene end was trimmed by 4 bases and the J gene end by 6 bases; junction bases not matched to a gene: 12. For the CDR3, the DNA is TGTGCCAGTAGTAAAGCTAGCGGAGGCCTCTCCGAGCAGTACTTC. Translating gives CASSKASGGLSEQYF.

The rearrangement joins TRBV4-3 to TRBJ1-4, with D perhaps TRBD1 (6 bases). Trimming took off 0 bases at V and 5 bases at J, with 13 bases between the two ends. The germline V gene has CDR1 LGHNA and CDR2 YSLEER. The CDR3 length is 16 residues. CDR3 sequence: CASSQDPHTGNEKLFF. The CDR3 DNA sequence: TGCGCCAGCAGCCAAGATCCCCACACAGGGAATGAAAAACTGTTTTTT.

The chain uses TRBV6-5 and TRBJ2-5; TRBD1 aligns across 7 bases. V dropped 6 bases and J dropped 5; count of bases not matched to a gene: 6. Germline V gene sequence: CDR1 MNHEY, CDR2 SVGAGI. The CDR3 covers 13 residues. This CDR3 reads CASSPTGDETQYF. The CDR3, as DNA: TGTGCCAGCAGCCCAACAGGGGACGAGACCCAGTACTTC.

The genes are TRBV19 and TRBJ2-1; TRBD1 matches at 8 bases. CDR1 is LNHDA and CDR2 is SQIVND in the germline V gene (reference sequence). This CDR3 is 15 amino acids long. V shed 3 bases, J shed 9 bases, and the junction held 10 bases outside the gene matches. The CDR3 reads CASSILQGVAGEQFF. Here the CDR3 DNA reads TGTGCCAGTAGTATTCTACAGGGGGTTGCGGGTGAGCAGTTCTTC. Together with reference TRBV19 and TRBJ2-1, the CDR3 gives the full variable domain: DGGITQSPKYLFRKEGQNVTLSCEQNLNHDAMYWYRQDPGQGLRLIYYSQIVNDFQKGDIAEGYSVSREKKESFPLTVTSAQKNPTAFYLCASSILQGVAGEQFFGPGTRLTVL.

For the CDR3, the DNA is TGTGCCAGCAGTGAAGGGTCAGGGGGCTACGAGCAGTACTTC. Its protein product is CASSEGSGGYEQYF. V usage is TRBV6-1 and J usage is TRBJ2-7, with 7 bases identical to TRBD1. CDR3 length: 14 amino acids. Per the germline V gene, CDR1 is MNHNS and CDR2 is SASEGT. The ends lost 1 base at V and 3 bases at J; junction bases unmatched: 3.

This chain connects TRBV7-9 to TRBJ2-7; 7 bases are a match to TRBD2. Germline V gene lookup returns CDR1 SEHNR and CDR2 FQNEAQ (reference sequence). V was clipped by 8 bases and J by 0 bases; unmatched bases: 4. This CDR3 is built from 13 residues. In nucleotides, the CDR3 is TGTGCCAGCGGCCCTAGCGGCTCCTACGAGCAGTACTTC. It yields the protein CASGPSGSYEQYF.

The chain joins TRBV4-3 to TRBJ2-5; D may be TRBD2 (7 bases). This CDR3 has 15 amino acids. The V gene's germline CDR1 is LGHNA and CDR2 YSLEER. Between the trimmed V and J ends, which lost 5 bases and 4 bases, there was a span of 17 bases. CDR3 nucleotides: TGCGCCAGCAGCAGGGGGAGACTAGCTCGAGAGACCCAGTACTTC. Translating it yields CASSRGRLARETQYF.

The V gene is TRBV7-9, the J gene TRBJ2-6; 10 bases fit TRBD1. CDR3 length: 19 residues. Trimming at V came to 5 bases and at J to 2 bases, leaving 12 bases not matched to a gene. Germline V gene data show CDR1 as SEHNR and CDR2 as FQNEAQ (reference sequence). In DNA form, the CDR3 reads TGTGCCAGCAGCCCAACATATCTTGGACAGGGGGCTGGGGCCAACGTCCTGACTTTC. Its protein is CASSPTYLGQGAGANVLTF.

The V call is TRBV7-4, the J call TRBJ2-2; possible D gene TRBD2, 6 bases. The CDR3 runs 17 residues. V was cut by 1 base and J by 6 bases, with 18 bases left in between. Germline V CDR1 and CDR2: SGHVT, SQSDAQ. CDR3 in DNA: TGTGCCAGCAGCTTAGTGCGGGGCAGACAGTTGGCCGGGGAGCTGTTTTTT. Its protein product is CASSLVRGRQLAGELFF.

The V and J genes are TRBV28 and TRBJ2-1; 9 bases agree with TRBD1. The germline CDR1 and CDR2 sequences are MDHEN and SYDVKM. V trimming: 6 bases; J trimming: 5 bases; junction bases outside the gene matches: 5. The CDR3 has 14 residues. CDR3 bases: TGTGCCAGCAGAGGGACAGGGTACAACAATGAGCAGTTCTTC. It codes for CASRGTGYNNEQFF.

This chain uses TRBV5-1 with TRBJ2-2, with TRBD1 matching over 7 bases. The trim removed 0 bases at V and 5 bases at J, leaving 1 base unmatched. The CDR3 loop spans 14 amino acids. Germline V gene data show CDR1 as SGHRS and CDR2 as YFSETQ. The CDR3 nucleotides read TGCGCCAGCAGCTTGGACAGGGGAACCGGGGAGCTGTTTTTT. This sequence encodes CASSLDRGTGELFF.

In its sample, this clone was seen once. The chain couples TRBV19 to TRBJ2-5, with 7 bases matching TRBD1. Germline V lookup: CDR1 LNHDA, CDR2 SQIVND (reference sequence). The junction had 15 bases not matched to a gene; V was cut back by 5 bases and J by 6 bases. The CDR3 totals 16 residues. The CDR3 nucleotides are TGTGCCAGTAGTTGGGCCGGGACAGACCCATTGAAGACCCAGTACTTC. It is translated as CASSWAGTDPLKTQYF.

The J gene is TRBJ2-7, the V gene TRBV11-2; D is undetermined. CDR1 and CDR2 (germline): SGHAT, FQNNGV. The length of the CDR3 is 10 residues. Deletions cut 4 bases from V and 6 bases from J, with 4 bases between. CDR3 loop: CASSSFEQYF. CDR3 DNA: TGTGCCAGCAGCTCTTTCGAGCAGTACTTC.

The chain joins TRBV7-2 to TRBJ2-7; the match to TRBD2 covers 7 bases. The germline V gene encodes CDR1 SGHTA and CDR2 FQGNSA. The V gene end was trimmed by 5 bases and the J gene end by 1 base; junction bases not matched to a gene: 11. The CDR3 has 16 amino acids. CDR3 loop: CASSVLPGLFSYEQYF. In DNA, the CDR3 is TGTGCCAGCAGCGTATTACCGGGACTATTTTCCTACGAGCAGTACTTC.

V usage is TRBV4-3 and J usage is TRBJ2-1; the D gene is possibly TRBD1 (5 bases). The CDR3 has 16 amino acids. V was pared by 1 base and J by 1 base, with 11 bases between. CDR1 and CDR2 (germline): LGHNA, YSLEER. CDR3 DNA sequence: TGCGCCAGCAGCCAAGGTCCCCAGGGTTCCTACAATGAGCAGTTCTTC. Its translation is CASSQGPQGSYNEQFF.

The genes are TRBV15 and TRBJ1-1; the D is unclear. Germline CDR1 and CDR2: LNHNV and YYDKDF (reference sequence). V lost 5 bases and J 6 bases, leaving 10 bases between the germline ends. The CDR3 consists of 12 residues. The CDR3 DNA sequence: TGTGCCACCAGCGGGTCCCGCGCTGAAGCTTTCTTT. Its protein is CATSGSRAEAFF.

This chain joins TRBV6-1 and TRBJ1-2, with 10 positions matching TRBD1. CDR1 is MNHNS, CDR2 SASEGT, per germline. The CDR3 length is 13 residues. V lost 8 bases and J lost 8; bases outside the gene matches: 8. CDR3 protein: CASSGQGFVGYTF. CDR3 sequence (DNA): TGTGCCAGCTCGGGACAGGGGTTTGTCGGCTACACCTTC.

The chain uses TRBV4-1 and TRBJ2-7, with a weak D call TRBD1 (6 bases). Germline CDR1 reads MGHRA; CDR2 reads YSYEKL. V gave up 4 bases and J gave up 3 bases, with 16 bases separating them. The CDR3 length is 15 residues. The CDR3 spells CASSPRTDKNYEQYF. The CDR3 nucleotides are TGCGCCAGCAGCCCAAGGACAGATAAGAACTACGAGCAGTACTTC.

The rearrangement joins TRBV6-5 to TRBJ2-3, with TRBD1 matching 11 bases. J gave up 3 bases and V 4 bases, and 6 bases lay outside the gene matches. This CDR3 is built from 16 residues. The germline V gene encodes CDR1 MNHEY and CDR2 SVGAGI. The CDR3 sequence: CASSSWDRGGTDTQYF. The CDR3 DNA reads as TGTGCCAGCAGTTCGTGGGACAGGGGGGGTACAGATACGCAGTATTTT.